This T cell receptor beta chain appears in the sequencing data of a study of blood T cell repertoires in COVID-19. Turning to the study itself: There were acute and convalescent COVID-19 samples, and they came from the United States, Italy and Spain. Nucleic acid was either cDNA or gDNA, and it came from T cells, B-cell-depleted T cells, or PBMCs.

Per the authors' pipeline: Cell counts per sample came from amplifying reference gene primers. TCRdb keeps only in-frame clones here, not all; method: immunoSEQ multiplex PCR. The V and J calls and clone size are taken from that table; D and trimming were inferred from the DNA. This sample yields approximately 76,000 clones, of which around 88% are seen a single time; 30% to 45% belongs to the top ten. The CDR3 is 16 residues long. With 4 bases clipped from V and 8 bases from J, the junction kept 14 bases outside the gene matches. Germline CDR1 and CDR2: SGHKS and YYEKEE (reference sequence). This clonotype was obtained from a man aged 80 or over with active or convalescent COVID-19. Sequenced sample: peripheral blood. The chain has TRBV5-5 and TRBJ2-1, with 8 bases that match TRBD2. CDR3 amino acids: CASSPFGVPGRDEQFF. CDR3 nucleotides: TGTGCCAGCAGCCCTTTCGGGGTACCCGGGAGGGATGAGCAGTTCTTC.